These 2 T cell receptor beta chains share one sample of origin, sequenced in a study of identical twins. Via MiXCR, TCRdb re-called the 5' RACE reads, giving one row per CDR3 protein. The sample contains 700,000 to 950,000 distinct CDR3 sequences, over 9% of which appear only once. The sample also formed part of further work on yellow fever vaccine responses in identical twins.

Sample: PBMCs. These receptors came from a woman under 30 in good health.

The chain has TRBV21-1 and TRBJ2-7; whether TRBD1, the table's D call, matches the DNA was not checked. TRBV21-1 is a pseudogene. The CDR3 is made up of 14 amino acids. The CDR3 is CASRPEDRGYEQYV. The CDR3 DNA is TGTGCCAGCAGACCCGAGGACAGGGGCTACGAGCAGTACGTC.

This clonotype was seen more than once but under ten times. J is TRBJ2-2 and V is TRBV7-9; 7 bases match TRBD2. The V gene's germline CDR1 is SEHNR and CDR2 FQNEAQ (reference sequence). This CDR3 is 14 amino acids long. The J segment lost 3 bases and the V segment lost 8 bases, leaving 6 bases of the junction unmatched. Here the CDR3 DNA reads TGTGCCAGCCCCGGACTAGTCTACACCGGGGAGCTGTTTTTT. Translating it yields CASPGLVYTGELFF.